The entry that follows covers one TCR beta chain sequence. The CDR3 loop spans 12 amino acids. Germline loops: CDR1 GTSNPN, CDR2 SVGIG (reference sequence). V lost 3 bases and J 2 bases, leaving 8 bases between the germline ends. Original analysis: Amplified reference gene primers provided the basis for estimating nucleated cell counts. Sequencing used immunoSEQ multiplex PCR; TCRdb keeps in-frame clones, though not all of them. The V and J calls and clone size are taken from that table; D and trimming were inferred from the DNA. The sample carries approximately 170,000 clones, roughly 86% recorded once. This specimen belongs to a study of blood T cell repertoires in COVID-19. Study information: In each case, the material was cDNA or gDNA derived from T cells, B-cell-depleted T cells, or PBMCs.

Sequencing was carried out using peripheral blood. The chain has TRBV30 and TRBJ2-7; D is uncertain. This receptor was identified in a man aged 65 to 79 with acute or convalescent COVID-19. CDR3 residues: CAWSSYAYEQYF. The CDR3 coding sequence is TGTGCCTGGAGCTCCTACGCCTACGAGCAGTACTTC.